The rows below give T cell receptor beta chains drawn from one sample of a study of glioma-infiltrating T cells. TCRdb processed the multiplex PCR reads anew with MiXCR; each CDR3 protein has one entry. The data show a few hundred thousand distinct CDR3 sequences, with approximately 42% seen just once and about 12% held by the top ten. Sequenced sample: glioma tissue, nonneoplastic brain tissue, or PBMCs (not recorded which). The receptors stem from a human donor with low-grade glioma or glioblastoma, undergoing nonglioma brain surgery, or in good health (not recorded which). Both conserved end residues are trimmed from each CDR3. A D gene is named only where the DNA matches it firmly. Some rows mark clone size as missing; the rest say once, few, many or name a class of expanded clone.

cdr3_aa: ASRDTGSYEQY
v_call: TRBV6-1
j_call: TRBJ2-7
clone_size: once
d_call: .

cdr3_aa: ATTNLRGQGRLNTEAF
v_call: TRBV19
j_call: TRBJ1-1
clone_size: .
d_call: .

cdr3_aa: ASSLGSAYNEQF
v_call: TRBV7-6
j_call: TRBJ2-1
clone_size: .
d_call: .

cdr3_aa: ASSLGAAYGYT
v_call: TRBV28
j_call: TRBJ1-2
clone_size: many
d_call: .

cdr3_aa: SAAVGQGTDTQY
v_call: TRBV20-1
j_call: TRBJ2-3
clone_size: many
d_call: TRBD1

cdr3_aa: SAGWNEQF
v_call: TRBV20-1
j_call: TRBJ2-1
clone_size: .
d_call: .

cdr3_aa: ASSPHPTWGTSVLYNEQF
v_call: TRBV11-2
j_call: TRBJ2-1
clone_size: .
d_call: TRBD2

cdr3_aa: ASSLSLSPEYNEQF
v_call: TRBV28
j_call: TRBJ2-1
clone_size: .
d_call: .

cdr3_aa: ASSLSILGLAGTYEQY
v_call: TRBV27
j_call: TRBJ2-7
clone_size: many
d_call: TRBD2

cdr3_aa: ASSAGLAAEKNTGELF
v_call: TRBV7-9
j_call: TRBJ2-2
clone_size: .
d_call: TRBD2

cdr3_aa: ATVGQVTDTQY
v_call: TRBV6-1
j_call: TRBJ2-3
clone_size: many
d_call: TRBD1

cdr3_aa: ASRAHWNDEQY
v_call: TRBV6-2/TRBV6-3
j_call: TRBJ2-7
clone_size: many
d_call: .

cdr3_aa: ATSEAGYHQPQH
v_call: TRBV24-1
j_call: TRBJ1-5
clone_size: .
d_call: .

cdr3_aa: ASSERGQNYGYT
v_call: TRBV2
j_call: TRBJ1-2
clone_size: .
d_call: .

cdr3_aa: SARGPSTGNTEAF
v_call: TRBV20-1
j_call: TRBJ1-1
clone_size: .
d_call: .

cdr3_aa: SGQGQGSNTEAF
v_call: TRBV29-1
j_call: TRBJ1-1
clone_size: .
d_call: TRBD1

cdr3_aa: ASSSGQGEIVSNQPQH
v_call: TRBV12-3/TRBV12-4
j_call: TRBJ1-5
clone_size: .
d_call: TRBD1

cdr3_aa: ASSFGQGGTDYGYT
v_call: TRBV5-1
j_call: TRBJ1-2
clone_size: .
d_call: TRBD1

cdr3_aa: ASSYSSGTTKNIQY
v_call: TRBV6-2/TRBV6-3
j_call: TRBJ2-4
clone_size: .
d_call: .

cdr3_aa: ASSHAPGYQLYEQY
v_call: TRBV4-3
j_call: TRBJ2-7
clone_size: few
d_call: .

cdr3_aa: ASSPSFVSYEQY
v_call: TRBV7-9
j_call: TRBJ2-7
clone_size: .
d_call: .

cdr3_aa: ASSQGPGKNEAF
v_call: TRBV4-2
j_call: TRBJ1-1
clone_size: few
d_call: .

cdr3_aa: ASSPMGQSQETQY
v_call: TRBV18
j_call: TRBJ2-5
clone_size: .
d_call: TRBD1

cdr3_aa: ASGVVRTNTGELF
v_call: TRBV6-1
j_call: TRBJ2-2
clone_size: .
d_call: .

cdr3_aa: ASSDRDRPYEQY
v_call: TRBV7-2
j_call: TRBJ2-7
clone_size: many
d_call: TRBD1

cdr3_aa: ASSHGVTGNYGYT
v_call: TRBV4-1
j_call: TRBJ1-2
clone_size: few
d_call: TRBD1

cdr3_aa: ASSESLDRGDSYEQY
v_call: TRBV6-6
j_call: TRBJ2-7
clone_size: once
d_call: TRBD1

cdr3_aa: ASSPTGQGGYEQY
v_call: TRBV28
j_call: TRBJ2-7
clone_size: .
d_call: TRBD1

cdr3_aa: ASSSLDRGRGYT
v_call: TRBV4-2
j_call: TRBJ1-2
clone_size: .
d_call: TRBD1

cdr3_aa: ASSPPRLGTGYEQY
v_call: TRBV19
j_call: TRBJ2-7
clone_size: .
d_call: .

cdr3_aa: ASSLVGQGTYEQY
v_call: TRBV7-2
j_call: TRBJ2-7
clone_size: few
d_call: TRBD1

cdr3_aa: ASSRGTGGWTEAF
v_call: TRBV4-2
j_call: TRBJ1-1
clone_size: few
d_call: TRBD1

cdr3_aa: SAPGQGPQETQH
v_call: TRBV20-1
j_call: TRBJ2-5
clone_size: once
d_call: TRBD1

cdr3_aa: ASSMDRVYSNQPQH
v_call: TRBV19
j_call: TRBJ1-5
clone_size: .
d_call: TRBD1

cdr3_aa: ASSLESFGGRGPYNEQF
v_call: TRBV28
j_call: TRBJ2-1
clone_size: .
d_call: TRBD2

cdr3_aa: ASSLGLGLPGNTIY
v_call: TRBV7-2
j_call: TRBJ1-3
clone_size: .
d_call: .

cdr3_aa: SAHRGYQY
v_call: TRBV20-1
j_call: TRBJ2-7
clone_size: .
d_call: TRBD1

cdr3_aa: AISDPGGKETQY
v_call: TRBV6-1
j_call: TRBJ2-5
clone_size: .
d_call: .

cdr3_aa: STSHGQMNTEAF
v_call: TRBV20-1
j_call: TRBJ1-1
clone_size: .
d_call: .

cdr3_aa: ASSTQGANYGYT
v_call: TRBV19
j_call: TRBJ1-2
clone_size: .
d_call: TRBD1